A selection of T cell receptor beta chains follows, all from one sample in a study of OX40 agonist ivuxolimab in advanced cancers. Assay used: immunoSEQ multiplex PCR; TCRdb lists only in-frame clones, some missing. The table records roughly 80,000 clones, roughly 84% of them present only once. The input for sequencing was CD4+ or CD8+ T cells sorted from blood, taken in a trial of the OX40 agonist ivuxolimab. Source of these receptors: an adult with an advanced solid tumor such as melanoma, head and neck, liver or kidney cancer. CDR3s include the opening cysteine and the closing phenylalanine or tryptophan. Fields, in order: J gene, V gene, D gene, CDR3 protein. The D gene is left open where the match is weak.

TRBJ1-2 | TRBV7-9 | TRBD1 | CASSSGQVSHGYTF
TRBJ1-2 | TRBV6-5 | NA | CASSGGPLGISGYTF
TRBJ2-1 | TRBV27 | NA | CASRSTGHPSYNEQFF
TRBJ1-5 | TRBV18 | NA | CASSSQGSNQPQHF
TRBJ1-2 | TRBV4-2 | TRBD1 | CASSQEADRARYGYTF
TRBJ1-1 | TRBV19 | NA | CASSIDRDTEAFF
TRBJ1-2 | TRBV19 | NA | CASIATRRDYGYTF
TRBJ1-2 | TRBV6-5 | TRBD1 | CASSYSGDRMRYTF
TRBJ1-4 | TRBV7-2 | NA | CASSLAYGINEKLFF
TRBJ2-5 | TRBV9 | TRBD2 | CASSVAGGLAGPKTQYF
TRBJ1-1 | TRBV5-1 | TRBD1 | CASSTDRRLNTEAFF
TRBJ1-1 | TRBV10-3 | NA | CAIRGDGRNTEAFF
TRBJ1-1 | TRBV9 | NA | CASSVGGQNTEAFF
TRBJ2-1 | TRBV9 | TRBD2 | CASSTADRRLLAGGYNEQFF
TRBJ1-1 | TRBV5-6 | TRBD1 | CASSYLDRLNTEAFF
TRBJ1-1 | TRBV15 | NA | CATSKYSRNMNTEAFF
TRBJ2-3 | TRBV5-6 | NA | CASSLGGFTDTQYF
TRBJ2-5 | TRBV5-1 | TRBD2 | CASSLRTSGSGLETQYF
TRBJ2-5 | TRBV11-2 | TRBD1 | CASSLQGARETQYF
TRBJ2-2 | TRBV5-8 | TRBD2 | CASSPRLAALWRLFF
TRBJ2-2 | TRBV12-5 | NA | CASGSPPSGLDTGELFF
TRBJ1-1 | TRBV11-2 | TRBD1 | CASSWGQGADEAFF
TRBJ1-2 | TRBV18 | NA | CASSPAEASNYGYTF
TRBJ2-4 | TRBV7-6 | TRBD1 | CASSPGTGVPSGIQYF
TRBJ1-2 | TRBV7-2 | NA | CASSLTRTGGYTF
TRBJ1-2 | TRBV27 | NA | CASSPTGRYGYTF
TRBJ1-6 | TRBV19 | TRBD1 | CASTDRARSPLHF
TRBJ1-1 | TRBV5-1 | TRBD1 | CASSLGTGGAGLNTEAFF
TRBJ2-5 | TRBV7-9 | NA | CASSPATSGETQYF
TRBJ2-3 | TRBV29-1 | NA | CSVEGYSTDTQYF
TRBJ2-3 | TRBV4-3 | NA | CASSQEVISGECTDTQYF
TRBJ2-7 | TRBV28 | TRBD2 | CASSFSRGLAGGEQYF
TRBJ2-5 | TRBV28 | TRBD1 | CASSKHRGPRTETQYF
TRBJ2-2 | TRBV5-1 | NA | CASSSGLTGELFF
TRBJ2-5 | TRBV7-9 | TRBD2 | CAGQRLSWRERETQYF
TRBJ2-2 | TRBV19 | NA | CASMENTGELFF
TRBJ1-4 | TRBV15 | NA | CATSTSTHLFF
TRBJ1-2 | TRBV28 | NA | CASGQNYGYTF
TRBJ2-5 | TRBV12-5 | NA | CASGFPSGTQYF
TRBJ1-5 | TRBV18 | NA | CASSPTSSNQPQHF
TRBJ1-4 | TRBV5-1 | TRBD1 | CASSLQGAINEKLFF
TRBJ2-7 | TRBV29-1 | NA | CSVAGGPSYEQYF
TRBJ1-1 | TRBV2 | NA | CASRTGLNTEAFF
TRBJ2-3 | TRBV30 | TRBD2 | CAWSLLGSSGRRSGTDTQYF
TRBJ1-2 | TRBV5-4 | NA | CASTSGGHLGFGYTF
TRBJ1-1 | TRBV12-5 | NA | CASAPPSDTEAFF
TRBJ2-2 | TRBV4-3 | NA | CASSQDRGGSPPGELFF
TRBJ2-5 | TRBV5-1 | NA | CASSLSFGPIETQYF
TRBJ2-7 | TRBV6-1 | NA | CASSEAGGKGEQYF
TRBJ1-4 | TRBV19 | NA | CASSIGPTNEKLFF